This T cell receptor (beta chain) was sequenced in a study of T-cell memory formation after mild COVID-19. Study-wide background: Across donors, TCR clusters were largely donor specific.

This clonotype appeared a few times. TCRdb redid the calling of the 5' RACE reads with MiXCR, one entry per CDR3 protein. The sample shows under 300,000 distinct CDR3 sequences, around 16% of them seen only once. The length of the CDR3 is 14 residues. V was pared by 4 bases and J by 7 bases, with 8 bases of the junction left unmatched. CDR1 is SGHNT and CDR2 is YYREEE in the germline V gene (reference sequence). The chain links TRBV5-4 to TRBJ1-1, with TRBD1 matching 9 bases. Source material: PBMCs or a T cell subset sorted from them (not recorded which). The TCR originated in a man aged 18 to 29 who had mild COVID-19 (a few samples of this study predate the infection). Cell type and time point are not known. The CDR3 protein is CASSLNTGGGEAFF. Here the CDR3 DNA reads TGTGCCAGCAGCCTAAACACAGGGGGCGGTGAAGCTTTCTTT.